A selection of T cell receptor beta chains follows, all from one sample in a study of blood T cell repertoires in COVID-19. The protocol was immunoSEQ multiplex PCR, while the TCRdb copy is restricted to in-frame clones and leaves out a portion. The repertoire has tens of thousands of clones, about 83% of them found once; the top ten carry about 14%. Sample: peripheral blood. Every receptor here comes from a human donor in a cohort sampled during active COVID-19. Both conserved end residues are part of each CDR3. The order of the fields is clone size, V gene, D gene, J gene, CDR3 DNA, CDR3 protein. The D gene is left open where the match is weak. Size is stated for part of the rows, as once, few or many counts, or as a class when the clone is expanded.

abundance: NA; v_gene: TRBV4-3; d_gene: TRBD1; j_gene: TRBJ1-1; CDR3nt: TGCGCCAGCAGCCCTGACAGGGGGACGAGCACTGAAGCTTTCTTT; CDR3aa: CASSPDRGTSTEAFF
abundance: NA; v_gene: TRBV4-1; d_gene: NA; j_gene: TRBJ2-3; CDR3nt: TGCGCCAGCTCCCTCGAGCCAGGGTACACAGATACGCAGTATTTT; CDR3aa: CASSLEPGYTDTQYF
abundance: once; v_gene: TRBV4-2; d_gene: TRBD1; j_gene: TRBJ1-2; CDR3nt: TGTGCCAGCAGCCACGACAGGGAAGTTCATGGCTACACCTTC; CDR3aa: CASSHDREVHGYTF
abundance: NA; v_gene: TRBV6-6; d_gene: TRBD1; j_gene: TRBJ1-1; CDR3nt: TGTGCCAGCAGTTTCTCAGACAGGGCCACTGAAGCTTTCTTT; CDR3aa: CASSFSDRATEAFF
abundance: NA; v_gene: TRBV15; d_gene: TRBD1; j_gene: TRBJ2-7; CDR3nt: TGTGCCACCAGCAGACTCCGGGACAGGGGGCGGACTCCTACCTACGAGCAGTACTTC; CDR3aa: CATSRLRDRGRTPTYEQYF
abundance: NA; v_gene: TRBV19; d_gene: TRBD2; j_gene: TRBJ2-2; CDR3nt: TGTGCCAGTAGTACCGTCAGACTAGCGGGGATGAACACCGGGGAGCTGTTTTTT; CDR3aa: CASSTVRLAGMNTGELFF
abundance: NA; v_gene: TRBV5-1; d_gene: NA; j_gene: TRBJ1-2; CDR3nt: TGCGCCAGCAGCTTGGACAGGAACTATGGCTACACCTTC; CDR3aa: CASSLDRNYGYTF
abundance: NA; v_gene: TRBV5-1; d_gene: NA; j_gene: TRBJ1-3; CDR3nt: TGCGCCAGCAGCTTGGCGGGACTCGGAAACACCATATATTTT; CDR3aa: CASSLAGLGNTIYF
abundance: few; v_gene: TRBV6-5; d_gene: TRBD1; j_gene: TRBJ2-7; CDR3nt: TGTGCCAGCAGTTCCGGGACAGGGGTTTTCGAGCAGTACTTC; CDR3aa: CASSSGTGVFEQYF
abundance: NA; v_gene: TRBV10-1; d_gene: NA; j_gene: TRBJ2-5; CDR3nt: TGCGCCAGCAGTCACCAGGGGCAAGAGACCCAGTACTTC; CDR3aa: CASSHQGQETQYF
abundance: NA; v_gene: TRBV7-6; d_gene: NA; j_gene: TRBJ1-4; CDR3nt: TGTGCCAGCAGTTCAACAGGGAACCTGCTTGCAACTAATGAAAAACTGTTTTTT; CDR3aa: CASSSTGNLLATNEKLFF
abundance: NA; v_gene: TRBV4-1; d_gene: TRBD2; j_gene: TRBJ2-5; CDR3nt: TGCGCCAGCAGCCACGGGCTAGCGGGGCGAGAGACCCAGTACTTC; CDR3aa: CASSHGLAGRETQYF
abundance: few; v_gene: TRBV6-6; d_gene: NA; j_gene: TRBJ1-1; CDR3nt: TGTGCCAGCAGCCCCAGGGGTTTGAACACTGAAGCTTTCTTT; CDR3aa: CASSPRGLNTEAFF